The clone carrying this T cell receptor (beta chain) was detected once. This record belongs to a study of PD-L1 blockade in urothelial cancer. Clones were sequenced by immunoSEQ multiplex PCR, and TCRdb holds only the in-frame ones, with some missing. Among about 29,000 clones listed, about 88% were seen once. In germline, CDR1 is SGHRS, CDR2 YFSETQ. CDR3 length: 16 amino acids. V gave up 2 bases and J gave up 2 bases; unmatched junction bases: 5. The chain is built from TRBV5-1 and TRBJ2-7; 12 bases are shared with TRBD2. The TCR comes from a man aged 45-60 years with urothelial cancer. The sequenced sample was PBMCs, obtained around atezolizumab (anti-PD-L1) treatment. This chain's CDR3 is CASSFEASGRAYEQYF. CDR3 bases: TGCGCCAGCAGCTTTGAGGCTAGCGGGAGGGCCTACGAGCAGTACTTC.